This T cell receptor (beta chain) is drawn from a study of blood T cell repertoires in COVID-19. Study context: Italy, Spain and the United States were the sources of the convalescent and acute COVID-19 samples.

This table comes from immunoSEQ multiplex PCR, and its TCRdb copy is limited to in-frame clones, with some not included. The profile shows some 430,000 clones, about nine tenths of them singletons. V trimming: 3 bases; J trimming: 7 bases; junction bases outside the gene matches: 13. Germline V gene lookup returns CDR1 LNHDA and CDR2 SQIVND (reference sequence). The CDR3 totals 16 residues. Cohorts were determined from participant-reported clinical history. Donors in Cohort 3 who had recovered were those with two negative PCRs, healthcare professional clearance, or resolution of their symptoms. The genes are TRBV19 and TRBJ1-2, with 8 bases fitting TRBD1. Material: PBMCs or T cells enriched from blood (not recorded which). This TCR derives from a man in his late teens or twenties who had recovered from COVID-19. The CDR3: CASSIGQGNLLRGYTF. CDR3 in DNA: TGTGCCAGTAGTATTGGACAGGGAAACCTTCTTCGTGGCTACACCTTC. Complete variable domain (other parts from reference TRBV19 and TRBJ1-2): DGGITQSPKYLFRKEGQNVTLSCEQNLNHDAMYWYRQDPGQGLRLIYYSQIVNDFQKGDIAEGYSVSREKKESFPLTVTSAQKNPTAFYLCASSIGQGNLLRGYTFGSGTRLTVV.